This T cell receptor beta chain came from a study of CD8+CD57+ T cells in acquired aplastic anemia listed by TCRdb under 2018. Turning to the overall study: On average, sorted CD4+ and CD8+ cells yielded around 3.1 ug of extracted DNA, with a range of about 0.19 to 30 ug. An average of approximately 10 million reads for CD4+ cells and approximately 11 million reads for CD8+ cells was obtained from healthy donor samples.

Genomic DNA served as template for TCR beta VDJ combination and CDR3 sequence profiling. An Illumina HiSeq 2000 was used for TCR repertoire sequencing. Per the source publication's procedure: TRBV/TRBJ rearrangement plots, CDR3 size and DJ length profiles, and Simpson's diversity index were used to evaluate the repertoires. The immunodominant clone was defined as the most abundant DNA sequence in deep sequencing data. CDR3 amino acid sequences were screened for sharing across subjects and were compared with published repertoires and the VDJdb database. TCRdb handled the public reads itself, with Q25 trimming in fastp and clone calling in MiXCR, and kept productive beta chains. Identical CDR3 protein sequences are pooled into one entry, listed with their most common genes and DNA. The V and J calls shown here were made by TCRdb, not taken from the authors' results. Counted in this sample were under 250,000 distinct CDR3 sequences; approximately 35% of them appeared once. The ten largest clones add up to 1% to 1.3% of the sample.

There are 13 amino acids in the CDR3, from cysteine to phenylalanine inclusive. Of all the DNA, just the CDR3 is kept, 39 bases in frame from base 1. The germline V gene supplies CDR1 SGHDN and CDR2 FVKESK. V is reduced by 7 bases and J by 4 bases, leaving a spacing of 11 bases between them. A word on this clonotype: There is no known antigen for this receptor. One base away there is no much larger clone; base qualities are not given.

Results and caveats for the whole study, not just this receptor: Between patients and healthy controls, no significant difference in CD8+ Simpson's diversity was found (P=0.060). Although 25 to 30 CD8+ CDR3 sequences were shared by patients and controls, these sequences appeared highly expressed in patients and within the immunodominant clones of patients.

In the study, sorted CD4+ and CD8+ blood T cells from patients with severe aplastic anemia and from healthy subjects underwent deep sequencing of TCR repertoires. Ficoll-Paque density gradient centrifugation was used to isolate peripheral blood mononuclear cells. Before DNA extraction, CD4+ and CD8+ T cells were sorted by FACS or by magnetic beads. Here the chain combines TRBV14 and TRBJ1-5, with TRBD1 tentatively as D gene (5 bases match). The clonotype originates from a human donor in good health, serving as a control. The specimen sequenced was sorted CD4+, CD8+, or CD8+CD57+ T cells (not recorded which) from PBMCs. The DNA sequence is as follows: TGTGCCAGCACCCTCGGGGGGAATCAGCCCCAGCATTTT. It translates as CASTLGGNQPQHF. Reference TRBV14 and TRBJ1-5 proteins supply the regions before and after the CDR3; the full variable domain is: EAGVTQFPSHSVIEKGQTVTLRCDPISGHDNLYWYRRVMGKEIKFLLHFVKESKQDESGMPNNRFLAERTGGTYSTLKVQPAELEDSGVYFCASTLGGNQPQHFGDGTRLSIL.